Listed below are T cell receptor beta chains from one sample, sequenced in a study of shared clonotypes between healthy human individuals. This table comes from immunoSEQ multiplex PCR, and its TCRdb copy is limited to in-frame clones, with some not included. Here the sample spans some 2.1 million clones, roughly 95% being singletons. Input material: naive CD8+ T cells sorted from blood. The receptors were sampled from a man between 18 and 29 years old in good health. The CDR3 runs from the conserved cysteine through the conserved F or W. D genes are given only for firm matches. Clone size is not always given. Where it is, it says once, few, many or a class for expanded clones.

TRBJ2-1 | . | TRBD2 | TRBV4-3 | TGCGCCAGCAGCCAAGTGGTACTAGCGGGAAACTCCTACAATGAGCAGTTCTTC | CASSQVVLAGNSYNEQFF
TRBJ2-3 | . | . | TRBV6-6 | TGTGCCAGCAGTTTGCGAGCACCCAGCACAGATACGCAGTATTTT | CASSLRAPSTDTQYF
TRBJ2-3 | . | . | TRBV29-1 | TGCAGCGTTGATGCGGGGCCACGCACAGATACGCAGTATTTT | CSVDAGPRTDTQYF
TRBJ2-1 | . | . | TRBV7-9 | TGTGCCAGCAGCTTTCGAGATCGTAATGAGCAGTTCTTC | CASSFRDRNEQFF
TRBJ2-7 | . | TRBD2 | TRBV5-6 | TGTGCCAGCAGCGAGTTGACTAGCGAGACACTCTACGAGCAGTACTTC | CASSELTSETLYEQYF
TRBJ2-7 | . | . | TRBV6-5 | TGTGCCAGCAGTTACTCGGGGTTAACCTACGAGCAGTACTTC | CASSYSGLTYEQYF
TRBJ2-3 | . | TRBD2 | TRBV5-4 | TGTGCCAGCAGCTTGCCCCCCTCTAGCGGGGGGGCGGGGGATACGCAGTATTTT | CASSLPPSSGGAGDTQYF
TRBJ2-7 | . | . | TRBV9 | TGTGCCAGCAGCGCACCGGGAGTCTCCTACGAGCAGTACTTC | CASSAPGVSYEQYF
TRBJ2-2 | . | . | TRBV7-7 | TGTGCTAGCAGCTTAATGGACGGGGAGCTGTTTTTT | CASSLMDGELFF
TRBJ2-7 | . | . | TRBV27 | TGTGCCAGCAGTTTAGTCGGGTCTAGGGACGAGCAGTACTTC | CASSLVGSRDEQYF
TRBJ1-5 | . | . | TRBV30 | TGTGCCTGGAGTGAGTTCGGCGATTGGGGTCAGCCCCAGCATTTT | CAWSEFGDWGQPQHF
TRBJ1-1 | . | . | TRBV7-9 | TGTGCCAGCAGCTTTCCTTTGGACACTGAAGCTTTCTTT | CASSFPLDTEAFF
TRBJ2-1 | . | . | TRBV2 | TGTGCCAGAGGCGAGAGGGACTACAATGAGCAGTTCTTC | CARGERDYNEQFF
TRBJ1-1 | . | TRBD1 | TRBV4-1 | TGCGCCAGCAGCCACACAGGGGTGGAAGCTTTCTTT | CASSHTGVEAFF
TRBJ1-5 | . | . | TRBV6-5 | TGTGCCAGCAGTTACGGGCACGGTCAGCCCCAGCATTTT | CASSYGHGQPQHF
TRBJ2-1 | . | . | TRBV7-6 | TGTGCCAGCAGCTTATTTATCACGACTAACTCCTACAATGAGCAGTTCTTC | CASSLFITTNSYNEQFF
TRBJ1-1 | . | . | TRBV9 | TGTGCCAGCAGCACCTGGGGGGGTTCCACTGAAGCTTTCTTT | CASSTWGGSTEAFF
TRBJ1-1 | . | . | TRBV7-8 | TGTGCCAGCAGCCTACCGGGCGGCACTGAAGCTTTCTTT | CASSLPGGTEAFF
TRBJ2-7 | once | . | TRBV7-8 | TGTGCCAGCAGCTTAAATTTAGGCCAAGAGCAGTACTTC | CASSLNLGQEQYF
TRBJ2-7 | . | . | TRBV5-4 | TGTGCCAGCAGCTTGGAATCAAGTCTCGAGCAGTACTTC | CASSLESSLEQYF
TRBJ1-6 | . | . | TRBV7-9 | TGTGCCAGCAGCTTCGGGTTAGGGGAGGAATCACCCCTCCACTTT | CASSFGLGEESPLHF
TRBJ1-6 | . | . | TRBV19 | TGTGCCAGTAGTGGACCGGGACTGAATAATTCACCCCTCCACTTT | CASSGPGLNNSPLHF
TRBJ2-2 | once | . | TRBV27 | TGTGCCAGCAGTTTTAGCGGGGAGCTGTTTTTT | CASSFSGELFF
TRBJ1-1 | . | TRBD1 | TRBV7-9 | TGTGCCAGCAGCCAGCAAGGGACAGGGGACCTTAACACTGAAGCTTTCTTT | CASSQQGTGDLNTEAFF
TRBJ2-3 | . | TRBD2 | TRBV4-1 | TGCGCCAGCAGCCAAGATGCAGCGGGAGACGCAGATACGCAGTATTTT | CASSQDAAGDADTQYF
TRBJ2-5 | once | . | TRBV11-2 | TGTGCCATCGGGAACCCGCACCAAGAGACCCAGTACTTC | CAIGNPHQETQYF
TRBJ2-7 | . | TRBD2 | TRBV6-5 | TGTGCCAGCAGTTGGCGGGAGGGAACCTACGAGCAGTACTTC | CASSWREGTYEQYF
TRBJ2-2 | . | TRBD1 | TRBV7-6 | TGTGCCAGCAGCCCCGGGACAGACTCCACCGGGGAGCTGTTTTTT | CASSPGTDSTGELFF
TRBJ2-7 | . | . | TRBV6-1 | TGTGCCAGCAGTGATGAGGTAACGACCTTCTACGAGCAGTACTTC | CASSDEVTTFYEQYF
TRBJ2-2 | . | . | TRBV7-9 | TGTGCCAGCAGCTCACAGACCACCGGGGAGCTGTTTTTT | CASSSQTTGELFF
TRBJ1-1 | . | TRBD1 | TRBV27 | TGTGCCAGCAGTTTATACAGGGGGAACACTGAAGCTTTCTTT | CASSLYRGNTEAFF
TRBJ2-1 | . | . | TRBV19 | TGTGCCAGTAGCACCCAGGGGGGAGGCTCCTACAATGAGCAGTTCTTC | CASSTQGGGSYNEQFF